This T cell receptor (beta chain) was recorded in a study of blood T cell repertoires in COVID-19 (dated by TCRdb to 2019 to 2021). As for the study more broadly: Samples from collaborators originated in the United States, Italy and Spain and spanned both the acute and convalescent phases of COVID-19. The material from the prospective study consisted of cDNA or gDNA derived from T cells, B-cell-depleted T cells, or PBMCs. The dataset comprised deeply sampled blood TCRbeta repertoires from subjects exposed to, actively infected with, or recovered from COVID-19. The repertoires were made available in a free public database intended to serve as a resource for research on the immune response to SARS-CoV-2. The samples were drawn from two sources: the first 160 participants of the ongoing ImmuneRACE study, and some 1,300 subjects contributed by 6 global collaborators. Sample metadata almost always included a de-identified subject ID, COVID-19 status, age in years and sex. Where available, HLA class I and class II types were taken from metadata supplied by the sample provider and were not determined by assay-based typing. General study outcomes and caveats: Clinical and demographic metadata were provided uncurated, with the amount varying by source and participant.

As for this clone: The antigen this receptor binds is unknown. No base quality information exists; no much larger clone differs at one position.

CDR1 and CDR2, looked up from the germline V gene (reference sequence), are LNHNV and YYDKDF. The CDR3 runs 13 residues from the cysteine to the phenylalanine. Left in the record is the CDR3 DNA by itself, 39 bases read in frame from the first base. Germline trimming: 5 bases from V, 8 bases from J; junction bases outside gene matches: 7. Each collaborating institution followed its own protocols to collect whole blood in K2EDTA tubes. For TCRbeta analysis, collaborator samples were shipped as frozen whole blood, as isolated PBMCs, or as DNA extracted from either sample type. TCRbeta CDR3 regions were amplified from genomic DNA using the immunoSEQ Assay, a bias-controlled multiplex PCR. From the authors' description of their analysis: The number of nucleated cells in each sample was estimated by amplification of reference gene primers within the assay. To quantify the absolute abundance of each unique TCRbeta CDR3 rearrangement, sequence reads were collapsed and filtered. For each sample, productive Simpson clonality was calculated as the square root of Simpson's diversity index over productive rearrangements. What TCRdb holds here is the immuneACCESS table cut down to in-frame rearrangements. Part of the clones is not present; checked against another copy, under half of the missing clones reflect an unresolved V gene, and the others are unexplained. V and J calls and clone size are those listed in that table; D and trimming were worked out from the DNA. For this sample the table gives roughly 200,000 clones, of which 70% to 90% were detected only once. The biggest ten clones account for about a fifth of the sample.

Sequenced input: peripheral blood. The source is a man between 60 and 75 years old with active or convalescent COVID-19. This chain joins TRBV15 to TRBJ1-2; 8 middle bases align to TRBD1. At the DNA level, the sequence is TGTGCCACCAGCCGAGGACAGGGAGGCGGCTACACCTTC. This encodes CATSRGQGGGYTF.